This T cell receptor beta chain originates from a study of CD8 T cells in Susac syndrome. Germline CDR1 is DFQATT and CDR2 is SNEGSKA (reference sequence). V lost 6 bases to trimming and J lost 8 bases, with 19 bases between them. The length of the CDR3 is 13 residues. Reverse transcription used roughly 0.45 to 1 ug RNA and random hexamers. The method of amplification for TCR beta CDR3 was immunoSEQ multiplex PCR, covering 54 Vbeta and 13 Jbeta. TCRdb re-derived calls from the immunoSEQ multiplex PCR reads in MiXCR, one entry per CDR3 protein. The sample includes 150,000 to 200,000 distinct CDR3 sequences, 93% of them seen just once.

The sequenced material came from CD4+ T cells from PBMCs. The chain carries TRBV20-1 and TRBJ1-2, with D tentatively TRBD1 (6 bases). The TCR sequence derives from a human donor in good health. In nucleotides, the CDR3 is TGCAGTGCCGGAGAGGGGGGGGGAAAAGGCTACACCTTC. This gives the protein CSAGEGGGKGYTF.